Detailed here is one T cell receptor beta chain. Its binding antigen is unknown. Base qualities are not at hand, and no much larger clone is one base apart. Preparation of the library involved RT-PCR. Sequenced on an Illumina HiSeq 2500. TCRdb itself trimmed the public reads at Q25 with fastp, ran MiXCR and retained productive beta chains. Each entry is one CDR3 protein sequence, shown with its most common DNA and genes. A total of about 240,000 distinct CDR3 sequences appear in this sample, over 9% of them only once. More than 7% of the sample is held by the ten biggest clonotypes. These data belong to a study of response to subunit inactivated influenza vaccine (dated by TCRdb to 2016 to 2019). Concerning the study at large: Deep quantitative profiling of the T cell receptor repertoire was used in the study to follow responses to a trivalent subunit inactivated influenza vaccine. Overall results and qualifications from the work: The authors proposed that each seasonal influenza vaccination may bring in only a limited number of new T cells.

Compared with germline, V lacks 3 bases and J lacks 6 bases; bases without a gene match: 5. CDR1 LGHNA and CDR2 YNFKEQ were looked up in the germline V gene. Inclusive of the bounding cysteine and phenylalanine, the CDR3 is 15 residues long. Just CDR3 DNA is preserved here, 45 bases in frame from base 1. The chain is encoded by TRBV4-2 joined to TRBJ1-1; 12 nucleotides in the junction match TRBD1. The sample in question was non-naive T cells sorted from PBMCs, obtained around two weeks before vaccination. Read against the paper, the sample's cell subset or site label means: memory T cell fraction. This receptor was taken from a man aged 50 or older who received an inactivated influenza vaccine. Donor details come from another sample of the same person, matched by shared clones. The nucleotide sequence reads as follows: TGTGCCAGCAGCCAGGGACAGGGGGCGAATCCTGAAGCTTTCTTT. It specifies CASSQGQGANPEAFF.